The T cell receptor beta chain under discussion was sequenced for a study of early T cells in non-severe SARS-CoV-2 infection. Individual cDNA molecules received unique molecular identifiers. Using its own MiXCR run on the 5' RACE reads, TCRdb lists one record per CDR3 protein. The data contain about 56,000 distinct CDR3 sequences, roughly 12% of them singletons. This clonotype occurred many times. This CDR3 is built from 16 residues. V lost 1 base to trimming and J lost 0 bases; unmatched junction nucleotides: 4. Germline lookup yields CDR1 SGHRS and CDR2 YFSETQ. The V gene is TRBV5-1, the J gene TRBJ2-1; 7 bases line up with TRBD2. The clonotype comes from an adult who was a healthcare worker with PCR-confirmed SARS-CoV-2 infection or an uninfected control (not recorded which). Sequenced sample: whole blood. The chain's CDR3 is CASSLRGGSSYNEQFF. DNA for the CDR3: TGCGCCAGCAGCTTGAGAGGCGGGAGCTCCTACAATGAGCAGTTCTTC.